These 2 T cell receptor beta chains were sequenced from one sample in a study of monozygotic twins with inflammatory bowel disease. TCRdb re-called the 5' RACE reads; one entry per CDR3 protein, DNA not given. The ten most abundant clones cover around 2% of a sample with approximately 330,000 distinct CDR3 sequences. The specimen was blood. These receptors were obtained from a human donor with ulcerative colitis or Crohn's disease, or a healthy co-twin of an affected twin (not recorded which).

The chain recombines TRBV2 with TRBJ2-6; TCRdb's D gene call, TRBD2, goes unchecked for lack of DNA. CDR1 is SNHLY and CDR2 is FYNNEI in the germline V gene. The CDR3 spans 15 residues. The CDR3 loop is CASRSSGTGANVLTF.

The chain has TRBV7-3 and TRBJ1-5. The germline V gene has CDR1 SGHTA and CDR2 FQGTGA. The CDR3 totals 13 residues. CDR3 sequence reads: CASSLDKDQPQHF.